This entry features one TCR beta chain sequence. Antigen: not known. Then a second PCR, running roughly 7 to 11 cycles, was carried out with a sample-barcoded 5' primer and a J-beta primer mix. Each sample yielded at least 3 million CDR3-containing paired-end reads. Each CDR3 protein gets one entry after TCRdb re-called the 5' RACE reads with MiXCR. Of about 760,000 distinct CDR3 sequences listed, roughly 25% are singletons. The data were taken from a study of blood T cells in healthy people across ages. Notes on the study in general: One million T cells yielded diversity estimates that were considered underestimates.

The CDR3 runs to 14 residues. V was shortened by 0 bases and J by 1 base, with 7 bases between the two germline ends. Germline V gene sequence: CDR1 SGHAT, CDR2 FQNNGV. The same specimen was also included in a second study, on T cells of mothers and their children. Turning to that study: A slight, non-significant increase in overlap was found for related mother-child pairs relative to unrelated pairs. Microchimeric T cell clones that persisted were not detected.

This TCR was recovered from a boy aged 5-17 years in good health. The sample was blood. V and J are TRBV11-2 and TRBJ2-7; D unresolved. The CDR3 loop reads CASSLEWASYEQYF. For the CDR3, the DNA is TGTGCCAGCAGCTTAGAATGGGCATCCTACGAGCAGTACTTC.